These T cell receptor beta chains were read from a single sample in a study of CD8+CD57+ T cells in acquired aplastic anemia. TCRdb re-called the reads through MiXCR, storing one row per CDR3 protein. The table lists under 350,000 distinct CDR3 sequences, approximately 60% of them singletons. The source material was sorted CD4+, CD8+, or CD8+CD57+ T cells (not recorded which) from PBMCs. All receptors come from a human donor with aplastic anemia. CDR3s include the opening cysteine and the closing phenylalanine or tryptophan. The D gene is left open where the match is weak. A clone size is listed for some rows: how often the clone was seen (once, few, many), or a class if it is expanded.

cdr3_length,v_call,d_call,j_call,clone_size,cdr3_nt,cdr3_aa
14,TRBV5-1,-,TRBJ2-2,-,TGCGCCACCGCACAGGGAGTACAAACCGGGGAGCTGTTTTTT,CATAQGVQTGELFF
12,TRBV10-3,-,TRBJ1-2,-,TGTGCCCCCTTTATCGTGGGGGGTGGCTACACCTTC,CAPFIVGGGYTF
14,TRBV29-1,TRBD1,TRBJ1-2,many,TGCAGCGTTGTGGAAACCAGGGGGCCAGGAGGCTACACCTTC,CSVVETRGPGGYTF
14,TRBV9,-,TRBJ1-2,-,TGTGCCAGCAGCCCACGTAGACGGATCTATGGCTACACCTTC,CASSPRRRIYGYTF
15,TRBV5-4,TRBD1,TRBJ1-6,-,TGTGCCAGCAGCCCTGACAGGGCCGATAATTCACCCCTCCACTTT,CASSPDRADNSPLHF
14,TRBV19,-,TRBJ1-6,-,TGTGCCAGTAGTATAGATCCCGGCGGTTCACCCCTCCACTTT,CASSIDPGGSPLHF
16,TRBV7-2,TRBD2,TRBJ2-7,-,TGTGCCAGCAGCTTGGGACTAGCGGGAGTTGGTGACGAGCAGTACTTC,CASSLGLAGVGDEQYF
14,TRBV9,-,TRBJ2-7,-,TGTGCCAGCAGCGACGGAGGATCTTTAAACGAGCAGTACTTC,CASSDGGSLNEQYF
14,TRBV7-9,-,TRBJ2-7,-,TGTGCCAGCAGCCTACACCCTTTCTCCTACGAGCAGTGCTTC,CASSLHPFSYEQCF
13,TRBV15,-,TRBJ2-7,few,TGTGCCACCAGCACCCAATATTTTTACGAGCAGTACTTC,CATSTQYFYEQYF
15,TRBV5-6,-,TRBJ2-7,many,TGTGCCAGCAGCCCTGGGGGACCCCGCAGGTACGAGCAGTACTTC,CASSPGGPRRYEQYF
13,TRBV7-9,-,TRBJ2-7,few,TGTGCCAGCAGCTTGTTTAAGGGCTACGAGCAGTACTTC,CASSLFKGYEQYF
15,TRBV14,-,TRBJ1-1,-,TGTGCCAGCAGCCAAGAGGGGACAAGGGGGACTGAAGCTTTCTTT,CASSQEGTRGTEAFF
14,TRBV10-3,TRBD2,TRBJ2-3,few,TGTGCCATCAGTCGGGGGGATGAGGCAGATACGCAGTATTTT,CAISRGDEADTQYF
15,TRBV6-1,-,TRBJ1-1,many,TGTGCCAGCAGGGCAGGGACAATAAAGAACACTGAAGCTTTCTTT,CASRAGTIKNTEAFF
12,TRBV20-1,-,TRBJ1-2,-,TGCAGTGCTATCAAAGGGGGCTATGGCTACACCTTC,CSAIKGGYGYTF
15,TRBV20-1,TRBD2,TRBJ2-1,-,TGCAGTGCTAACCCCGGGACTAGCGTTATCAATGAGCAGTTCTTC,CSANPGTSVINEQFF
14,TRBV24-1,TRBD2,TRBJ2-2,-,TGTGCCACCCGCGGGGGAGCGGACACCGGGGAGCTGTTTTTT,CATRGGADTGELFF